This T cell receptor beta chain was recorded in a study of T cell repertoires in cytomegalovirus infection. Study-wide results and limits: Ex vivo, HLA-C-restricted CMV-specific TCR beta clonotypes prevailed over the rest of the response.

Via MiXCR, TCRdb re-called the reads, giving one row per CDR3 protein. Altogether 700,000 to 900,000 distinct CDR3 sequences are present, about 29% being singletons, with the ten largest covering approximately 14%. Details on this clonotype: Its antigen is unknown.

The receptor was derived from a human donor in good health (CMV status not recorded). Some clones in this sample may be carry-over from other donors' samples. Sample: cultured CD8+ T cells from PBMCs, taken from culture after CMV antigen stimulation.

The CDR3 spells CAIRMGDRASPLHF. CDR3 DNA sequence: TGTGCCATCAGGATGGGGGACAGAGCTTCACCCCTCCACTTT. This chain uses TRBV27 with TRBJ1-6, with 7 bases aligning to TRBD1. This CDR3 has 14 amino acids. The ends lost 10 bases at V and 9 bases at J; junction bases unmatched: 12. Per germline, CDR1 MNHEY and CDR2 SMNVEV (reference sequence).